The TCR beta chain described here comes from a study of blood T cell repertoires in COVID-19. Participants had their cohort set by participant-reported clinical history. The trim removed 7 bases at V and 3 bases at J, leaving 10 bases unmatched. Per the germline V gene, CDR1 is SGHRS and CDR2 is YFSETQ. The CDR3 runs 15 residues. Sequenced by immunoSEQ multiplex PCR; TCRdb stores in-frame clones only, minus some. The data hold fewer than 250,000 clones, with over 80% observed a single time. Sequencing was carried out using PBMCs or T cells enriched from blood (not recorded which). The chain carries TRBV5-1 and TRBJ2-3, with TRBD1 identical over 8 bases. This sequence was found in a man aged 50 to 60 who had been exposed to COVID-19. The CDR3 nucleotides are TGCGCCAGCCGACAGGGGATCTCGGAGACAGATACGCAGTATTTT. Encoded protein: CASRQGISETDTQYF.